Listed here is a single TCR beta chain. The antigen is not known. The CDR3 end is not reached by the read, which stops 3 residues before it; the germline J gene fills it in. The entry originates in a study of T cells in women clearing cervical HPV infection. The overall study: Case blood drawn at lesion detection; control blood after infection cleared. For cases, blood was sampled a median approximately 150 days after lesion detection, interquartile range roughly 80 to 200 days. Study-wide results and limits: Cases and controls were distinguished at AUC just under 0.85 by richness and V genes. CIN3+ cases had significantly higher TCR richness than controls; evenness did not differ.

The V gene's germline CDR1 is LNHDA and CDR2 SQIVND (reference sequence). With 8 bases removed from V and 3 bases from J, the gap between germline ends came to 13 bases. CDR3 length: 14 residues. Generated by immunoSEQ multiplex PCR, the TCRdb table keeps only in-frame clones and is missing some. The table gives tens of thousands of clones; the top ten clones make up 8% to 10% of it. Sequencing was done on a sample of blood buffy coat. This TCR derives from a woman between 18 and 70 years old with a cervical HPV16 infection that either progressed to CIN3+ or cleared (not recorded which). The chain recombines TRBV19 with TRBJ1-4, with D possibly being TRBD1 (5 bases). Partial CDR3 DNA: TGTGCCAGTCTCTCGACAGTAGCTAATGAAAAA. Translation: CASLSTVANEK. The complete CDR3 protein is CASLSTVANEKLFF.